This TCR beta chain comes out of a study of CD8+ T cells in alopecia areata. This clone was seen only a few times. Its antigen remains unidentified. As the sequencing template, cDNA was produced by extracting RNA and reverse transcribing it. Measured with immunoSEQ multiplex PCR; TCRdb has only the in-frame clones, and not every one. The data contain about 190,000 clones, 50% to 60% of them seen just once; the ten biggest clones take up approximately 0.7%. Study-level results: How baseline CD8+ expansion relates to response remains uncertain (there was one nonresponder).

V shed 4 bases and J shed 3 bases, with 15 bases lying between them. The germline gives CDR1 MGHDK, CDR2 SYGVNS. CDR3 length equals 15 residues. Treatment denoted: oral pan-JAK inhibitor, 5-10 mg twice daily. The sample was CD4+ T cells sorted from blood, taken at week 4, from a patient treated with tofacitinib. This TCR was recovered from a human donor with alopecia areata. The chain is built from TRBV25-1 and TRBJ1-1; unclear D gene. CDR3 DNA: TGTGCCAGCAGTGGTCCGAGGGTGGGGTACACTGAAGCTTTCTTT. Translated: CASSGPRVGYTEAFF.